This record covers a single T cell receptor (beta chain). No antigen is known for it. This sample was included in a study of cytomegalovirus exposure and HLA in healthy donors. Study at large: T cells numbering about 179 million yielded approximately 100 million unique TCR beta sequences in an earlier analysis.

Notes on the study in general: HLA restriction was apparent for most CMV-associated TCR beta chains in a later analysis. Most TCR beta V segments were productive about 90% or about 30% of the time in an earlier analysis. Despite most TCR sequences being rare, some public TCRs occurred in many donors.

Use of 60 Vbeta and 13 Jbeta primers characterized the PCR. Sequencing was performed with immunoSEQ multiplex PCR; in TCRdb, only in-frame clones are kept and a portion is missing. In the table there are about 140,000 clones, roughly 80% of which are singletons. Trimming pared 0 bases from V and 5 bases from J, leaving 4 bases between. The germline CDR1 and CDR2 sequences are SGHTA and FQGNSA. This CDR3 has 13 residues. The TCR was taken from a woman aged 40-49 years in good health and CMV-seronegative. Sequencing was carried out using PBMCs. The V and J genes are TRBV7-2 and TRBJ1-4; no firm D call. This CDR3 reads CASSLALNEKLFF. The DNA of the CDR3 is TGTGCCAGCAGCTTAGCTCTGAATGAAAAACTGTTTTTT.